This T cell receptor (beta chain) came from a study of T cells in Graves' hyperthyroidism and ophthalmopathy. Study observations and caveats: Ophthalmopathy was told apart from stable hyperthyroidism by a 13 V-J model. In the blood, most expanded thyroid clonotypes above 0.001 appeared as well.

This CDR3 has 16 amino acids. The germline gives CDR1 MNHEY, CDR2 SVGEGT. Trimming at V came to 4 bases and at J to 2 bases, leaving 7 bases not matched to a gene. On this clonotype itself: Its antigen is unknown.

Authors of the study amplified TCR beta CDR3 regions from RNA transcripts. The HTBI primer set drove a first-round RT-PCR of the TCR CDR3. TCRdb reprocessed the multiplex PCR reads with MiXCR, giving one entry per CDR3 protein. The sample gives 600,000 or so distinct CDR3 sequences, approximately 15% of which show up once; roughly 7% is in the top ten. Uncontrolled infection, other autoimmune disease, pregnancy or lactation excluded patients. The specimen sequenced was blood. This receptor was obtained from a woman in her late teens or twenties with Graves' ophthalmopathy. V and J are TRBV6-2 or TRBV6-3 and TRBJ2-3, with 9 bases identical to TRBD2. CDR3: CASSLWTSVFTDTQYF. As DNA, the CDR3 is TGTGCCAGCAGTTTGTGGACTAGCGTATTCACAGATACGCAGTATTTT.